The table lists the clone carrying this T cell receptor (beta chain) with a few counts. PCR involved 60 Vbeta and 13 Jbeta primers. Data came from immunoSEQ multiplex PCR; TCRdb stores just in-frame clones and leaves some out. The repertoire holds approximately 150,000 clones, roughly 79% seen once, with 1.5% to 2% in the top ten. This specimen comes from a study of cytomegalovirus exposure and HLA in healthy donors. Losses at the gene ends were 2 bases for V and 4 bases for J; bases not matched to a gene: 8. The CDR3 consists of 15 residues. CDR1 is SGHDT and CDR2 is YYEEEE in the germline V gene. The chain couples TRBV5-6 to TRBJ2-7; 8 nucleotides line up with TRBD2. This clonotype was sampled from a woman in her thirties in good health and CMV-seronegative. Sequenced: PBMCs. CDR3 in amino acids: CASSFDGGAGYEQYF. The CDR3 bases are TGTGCCAGCAGCTTTGACGGGGGGGCCGGATACGAGCAGTACTTC. The full variable domain, completed using reference TRBV5-6 and TRBJ2-7, is DAGVTQSPTHLIKTRGQQVTLRCSPKSGHDTVSWYQQALGQGPQFIFQYYEEEERQRGNFPDRFSGHQFPNYSSELNVNALLLGDSALYLCASSFDGGAGYEQYFGPGTRLTVT.